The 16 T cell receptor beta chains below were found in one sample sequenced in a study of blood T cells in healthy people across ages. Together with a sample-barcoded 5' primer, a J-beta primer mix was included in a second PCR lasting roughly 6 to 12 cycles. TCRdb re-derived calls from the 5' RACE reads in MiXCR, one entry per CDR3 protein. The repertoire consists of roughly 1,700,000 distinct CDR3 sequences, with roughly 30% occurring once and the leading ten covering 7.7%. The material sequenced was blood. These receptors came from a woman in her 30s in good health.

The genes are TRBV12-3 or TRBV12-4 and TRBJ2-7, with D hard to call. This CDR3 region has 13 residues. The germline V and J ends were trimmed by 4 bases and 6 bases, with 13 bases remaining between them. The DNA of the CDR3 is TGTGCCAGCAGTTGGACCTCTGCAAGCGAGCAGTACTTC. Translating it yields CASSWTSASEQYF.

The CDR3 coding sequence is TGCGCCAGCAGCTATGGACAGCCCCCTAACACTGAAGCTTTCTTT. Amino acid sequence: CASSYGQPPNTEAFF. The V gene is TRBV5-1, the J gene TRBJ1-1; the D gene is possibly TRBD1 (6 bases). Germline V CDR1 and CDR2: SGHRS, YFSETQ. The CDR3 is made up of 15 amino acids. Trimming shortened V by 3 bases and J by 2 bases, and 14 bases separated the two germline ends.

The DNA of the CDR3 is TGTGCCAGCAGTTTATGGGCGACTAGGGAGTGGGACGAGCAGTACTTC. Protein sequence: CASSLWATREWDEQYF. The chain recombines TRBV28 with TRBJ2-7; TRBD2 is a possible D gene (6 bases). The CDR3 contains 16 residues. Trimming stripped 0 bases from V and 5 bases from J, with 17 bases between. Germline values: CDR1 MDHEN, CDR2 SYDVKM.

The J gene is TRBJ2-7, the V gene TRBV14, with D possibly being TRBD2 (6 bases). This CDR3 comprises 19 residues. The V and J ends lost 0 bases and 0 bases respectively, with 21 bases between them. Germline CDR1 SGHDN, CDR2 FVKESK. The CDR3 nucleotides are TGTGCCAGCAGCCAAGAGAAGGGTAGCAGGAGGGCCCTCTCCTACGAGCAGTACTTC. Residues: CASSQEKGSRRALSYEQYF.

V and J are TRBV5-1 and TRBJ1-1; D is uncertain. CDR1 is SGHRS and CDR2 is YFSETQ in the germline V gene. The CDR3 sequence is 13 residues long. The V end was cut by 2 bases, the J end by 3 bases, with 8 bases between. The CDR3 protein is CASSFASHTEAFF. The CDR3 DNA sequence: TGCGCCAGCAGCTTCGCGTCCCACACTGAAGCTTTCTTT. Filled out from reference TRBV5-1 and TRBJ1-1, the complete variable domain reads KAGVTQTPRYLIKTRGQQVTLSCSPISGHRSVSWYQQTPGQGLQFLFEYFSETQRNKGNFPGRFSGRQFSNSRSEMNVSTLELGDSALYLCASSFASHTEAFFGQGTRLTVV.

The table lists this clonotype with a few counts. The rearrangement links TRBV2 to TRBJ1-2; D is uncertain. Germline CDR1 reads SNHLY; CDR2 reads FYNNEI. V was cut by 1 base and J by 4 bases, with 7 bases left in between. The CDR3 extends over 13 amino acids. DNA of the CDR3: TGTGCCAGCAGTGAAGGCAGTCTCTATGGCTACACCTTC. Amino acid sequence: CASSEGSLYGYTF.

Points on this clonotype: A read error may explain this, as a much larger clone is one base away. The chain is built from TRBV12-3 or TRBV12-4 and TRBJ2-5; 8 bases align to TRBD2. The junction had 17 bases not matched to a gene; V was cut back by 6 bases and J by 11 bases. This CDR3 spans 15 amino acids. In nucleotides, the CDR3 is TGTGCCAGCAGCCGGGGGGGGTCAGGATCAGATGAGCAGTACTTC. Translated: CASSRGGSGSDEQYF.

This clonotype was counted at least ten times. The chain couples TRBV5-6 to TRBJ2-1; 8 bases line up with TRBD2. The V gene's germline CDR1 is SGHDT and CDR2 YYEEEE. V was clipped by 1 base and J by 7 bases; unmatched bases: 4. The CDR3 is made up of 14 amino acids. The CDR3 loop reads CASSLYGGGNEQFF. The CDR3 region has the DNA TGTGCCAGCAGCTTGTATGGCGGGGGGAATGAGCAGTTCTTC. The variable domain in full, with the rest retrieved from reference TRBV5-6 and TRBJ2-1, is DAGVTQSPTHLIKTRGQQVTLRCSPKSGHDTVSWYQQALGQGPQFIFQYYEEEERQRGNFPDRFSGHQFPNYSSELNVNALLLGDSALYLCASSLYGGGNEQFFGPGTRLTVL.

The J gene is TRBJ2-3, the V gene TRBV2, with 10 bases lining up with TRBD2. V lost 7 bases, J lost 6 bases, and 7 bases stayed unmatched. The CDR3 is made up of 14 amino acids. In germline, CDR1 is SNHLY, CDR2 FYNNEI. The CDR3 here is CASNVAGGQDTQYF. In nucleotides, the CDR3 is TGTGCCAGCAATGTAGCGGGGGGCCAGGATACGCAGTATTTT.

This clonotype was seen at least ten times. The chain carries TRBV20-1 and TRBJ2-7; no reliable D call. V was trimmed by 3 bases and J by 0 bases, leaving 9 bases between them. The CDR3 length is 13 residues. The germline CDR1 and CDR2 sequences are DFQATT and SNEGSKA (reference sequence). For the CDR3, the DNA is TGCAGTGCTAGGTCGGCGTCCTCCTACGAGCAGTACTTC. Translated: CSARSASSYEQYF.

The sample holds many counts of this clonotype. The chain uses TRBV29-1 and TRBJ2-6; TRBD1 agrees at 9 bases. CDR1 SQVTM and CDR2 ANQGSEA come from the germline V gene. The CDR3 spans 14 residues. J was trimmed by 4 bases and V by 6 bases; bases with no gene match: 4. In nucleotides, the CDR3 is TGCAGCGTACAGGGGGCGGGAGGGGCCAACGTCCTGACTTTC. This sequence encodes CSVQGAGGANVLTF.

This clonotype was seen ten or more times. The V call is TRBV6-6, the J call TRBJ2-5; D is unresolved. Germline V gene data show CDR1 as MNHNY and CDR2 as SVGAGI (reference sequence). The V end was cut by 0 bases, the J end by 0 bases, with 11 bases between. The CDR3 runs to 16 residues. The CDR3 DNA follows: TGTGCCAGCAGTTACTCGACCCGACGGAACCAAGAGACCCAGTACTTC. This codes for CASSYSTRRNQETQYF.

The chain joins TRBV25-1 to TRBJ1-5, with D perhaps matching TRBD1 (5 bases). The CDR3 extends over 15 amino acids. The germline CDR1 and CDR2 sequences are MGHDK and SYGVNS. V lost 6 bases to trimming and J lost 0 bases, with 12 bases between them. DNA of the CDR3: TGTGCCAGCAGCAGAGGGGTCGATAGCAATCAGCCCCAGCATTTT. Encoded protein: CASSRGVDSNQPQHF.

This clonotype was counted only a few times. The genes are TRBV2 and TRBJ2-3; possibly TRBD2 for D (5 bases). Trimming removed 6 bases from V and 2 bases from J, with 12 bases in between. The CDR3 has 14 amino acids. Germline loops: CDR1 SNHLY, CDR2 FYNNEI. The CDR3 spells CASSPRVLTDTQYF. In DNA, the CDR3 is TGTGCCAGCAGCCCGCGGGTTCTCACAGATACGCAGTATTTT.

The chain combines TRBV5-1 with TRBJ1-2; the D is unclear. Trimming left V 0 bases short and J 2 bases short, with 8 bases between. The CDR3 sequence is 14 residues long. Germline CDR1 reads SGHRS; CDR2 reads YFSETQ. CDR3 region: CASSLDPRNYGYTF. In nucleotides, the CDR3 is TGCGCCAGCAGCTTGGATCCCAGAAACTATGGCTACACCTTC.

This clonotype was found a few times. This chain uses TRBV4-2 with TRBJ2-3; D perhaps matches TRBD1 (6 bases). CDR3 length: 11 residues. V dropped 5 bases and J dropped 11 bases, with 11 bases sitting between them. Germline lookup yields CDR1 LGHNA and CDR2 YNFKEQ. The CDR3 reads CASSMGAKQYF. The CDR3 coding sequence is TGTGCCAGCAGCATGGGGGCAAAGCAGTATTTT.